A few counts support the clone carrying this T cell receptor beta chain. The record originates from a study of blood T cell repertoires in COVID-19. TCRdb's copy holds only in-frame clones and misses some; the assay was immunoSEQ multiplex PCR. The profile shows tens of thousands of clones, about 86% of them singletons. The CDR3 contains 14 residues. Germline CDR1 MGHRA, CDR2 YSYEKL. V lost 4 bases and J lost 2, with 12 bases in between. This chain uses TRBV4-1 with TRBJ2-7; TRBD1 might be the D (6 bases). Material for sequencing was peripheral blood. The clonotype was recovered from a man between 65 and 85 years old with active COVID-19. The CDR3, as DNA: TGCGCCAGCAGCCCTCCAGGGGAGACCTACGAGCAGTACTTC. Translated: CASSPPGETYEQYF.